A selection of T cell receptor beta chains follows, all from one sample in a study of Ad26.COV2.S vaccination and SARS-CoV-2 variants. Sequencing used immunoSEQ multiplex PCR; TCRdb keeps in-frame clones, though not all of them. In the table there are 500,000 or so clones, approximately 90% of which are singletons. The sequences come from peripheral blood, collected in a trial of Ad26.COV2.S vaccine versus placebo. The receptor set was obtained from a person aged 18-65 years who received the Ad26.COV2.S COVID-19 vaccine or a placebo. Both conserved end residues are part of each CDR3. A D gene is named only where the DNA matches it firmly. Expanded clones get a size class; other rows say once, few or many, or leave the size out.

v_call	clone_size	j_call	d_call	cdr3_aa	cdr3_nt
TRBV28	once	TRBJ1-1	TRBD1	CASRRDRAGTEAFF	TGTGCCAGCAGGAGGGACAGGGCGGGTACTGAAGCTTTCTTT
TRBV6-1	.	TRBJ2-5	TRBD1	CASSRDRRSRTQYF	TGTGCCAGCAGCCGGGACAGGCGGTCGAGGACCCAGTACTTC
TRBV11-2	.	TRBJ2-7	TRBD1	CASSFGQGLTYEQYF	TGTGCCAGCAGCTTCGGACAGGGACTCACCTACGAGCAGTACTTC
TRBV6-2/TRBV6-3	.	TRBJ1-4	.	CASSYYGEKLFF	TGTGCCAGCAGTTACTATGGGGAAAAACTGTTTTTT
TRBV1	.	TRBJ2-4	.	CTSSQDPKTGNIQYF	TGCACCAGCAGCCAAGACCCAAAAACCGGAAACATTCAGTACTTC
TRBV7-2	once	TRBJ2-1	.	CASSSPGTRNHNEQFF	TGTGCCAGCAGCTCACCAGGGACCAGGAATCACAATGAGCAGTTCTTC
TRBV19	.	TRBJ2-4	.	CASSPTATSKNIQYF	TGTGCCAGTAGCCCCACGGCAACCTCCAAAAACATTCAGTACTTC
TRBV6-2/TRBV6-3	.	TRBJ2-7	TRBD2	CASSYGERERWAYEQYF	TGTGCCAGCAGTTATGGTGAGCGGGAGAGATGGGCCTACGAGCAGTACTTC
TRBV29-1	.	TRBJ2-5	TRBD1	CSAEGAGETQYF	TGCAGCGCCGAGGGGGCAGGGGAGACCCAGTACTTC
TRBV12-3/TRBV12-4	few	TRBJ1-3	.	CASRFLSGNTIYF	TGTGCCAGCAGGTTCCTCTCTGGAAACACCATATATTTT
TRBV25-1	.	TRBJ2-7	.	CASSESLSYEQYF	TGTGCCAGCAGTGAATCCCTCTCCTACGAGCAGTACTTC
TRBV18	.	TRBJ2-7	TRBD2	CASSPLRTSGSGGYEQYF	TGTGCCAGCTCACCACTCCGGACTAGCGGGAGTGGGGGATACGAGCAGTACTTC
TRBV19	.	TRBJ2-1	.	CASSGGTLGGYNEQFF	TGTGCCAGTAGTGGCGGGACATTGGGTGGCTACAATGAGCAGTTCTTC
TRBV6-1	.	TRBJ1-6	.	CASSEDGNSPLHF	TGTGCCAGCAGTGAAGACGGGAATTCACCCCTCCACTTT
TRBV6-2/TRBV6-3	.	TRBJ2-3	.	CASSRLASSTDTQYF	TGTGCCAGCAGCCGCCTAGCGTCTAGCACAGATACGCAGTATTTT
TRBV30	.	TRBJ1-6	.	CAWSVVGDGNSPLHF	TGTGCCTGGAGTGTAGTGGGGGACGGGAATTCACCCCTCCACTTT
TRBV30	.	TRBJ1-5	.	CAWSAGPAGQPQHF	TGTGCCTGGAGCGCGGGCCCTGCAGGGCAGCCCCAGCATTTT
TRBV27	.	TRBJ2-1	TRBD2	CASSSLAVYNEQFF	TGTGCCAGCAGTTCCCTAGCGGTATACAATGAGCAGTTCTTC
TRBV29-1	.	TRBJ1-2	TRBD1	CSVGDRDDYGYTF	TGCAGCGTTGGGGACAGGGACGACTATGGCTACACCTTC
TRBV19	.	TRBJ1-4	.	CASSVDRNEKLFF	TGTGCCAGTAGTGTGGACCGGAATGAAAAACTGTTTTTT
TRBV6-6	.	TRBJ1-3	.	CASSQTRSSGNTIYF	TGTGCCAGCAGTCAGACCCGGAGCTCTGGAAACACCATATATTTT
TRBV28	.	TRBJ1-2	.	CASNPGTNYGYTF	TGTGCCAGCAACCCCGGGACGAACTATGGCTACACCTTC
TRBV6-2/TRBV6-3	.	TRBJ1-1	.	CASSFPQTVSEAFF	TGTGCCAGCAGTTTCCCCCAGACAGTCTCTGAAGCTTTCTTT
TRBV7-2	.	TRBJ2-1	TRBD2	CASSLDSGTSVYEQFF	TGTGCCAGCAGCTTAGACTCCGGGACTAGCGTGTATGAGCAGTTCTTC
TRBV7-3	few	TRBJ1-2	.	CASSPGVNYGYTF	TGTGCCAGCAGCCCCGGAGTTAACTATGGCTACACCTTC
TRBV3-1/TRBV3-2	.	TRBJ2-7	.	CASSQARGSPYEQYF	TGTGCCAGCAGCCAAGCCAGGGGATCTCCCTACGAGCAGTACTTC
TRBV29-1	.	TRBJ2-1	.	CSVTSEPPGSYNEQFF	TGCAGCGTTACTAGTGAACCGCCCGGGTCCTACAATGAGCAGTTCTTC
TRBV7-7	.	TRBJ2-1	TRBD1	CASSLSRRGSGGTYNEQFF	TGTGCCAGCAGCTTATCGCGCCGGGGATCAGGGGGTACCTACAATGAGCAGTTCTTC
TRBV6-1	.	TRBJ2-7	.	CASSERGNEQYF	TGTGCCAGCAGTGAACGGGGAAACGAGCAGTACTTC
TRBV28	.	TRBJ1-2	.	CASSFGAATSYGYTF	TGTGCCAGCAGTTTCGGGGCAGCCACCAGCTATGGCTACACCTTC
TRBV29-1	.	TRBJ2-7	.	CSVEFGQRSSREQYF	TGCAGCGTTGAATTCGGACAGAGGTCGAGTCGGGAGCAGTACTTC
TRBV9	.	TRBJ2-7	.	CASSVQGRLELGEQYF	TGTGCCAGCAGCGTCCAAGGGAGACTAGAACTTGGTGAGCAGTACTTC
TRBV28	.	TRBJ2-7	.	CASTRGYEQYF	TGTGCCAGCACCCGGGGCTACGAGCAGTACTTC
TRBV5-6	.	TRBJ1-5	.	CASSYSGLGNQPQHF	TGTGCCAGCAGCTATTCCGGGTTGGGCAATCAGCCCCAGCATTTT
TRBV4-3	.	TRBJ1-2	TRBD1	CASSQKARGTGGWGGYTF	TGCGCCAGCAGCCAGAAAGCGAGGGGGACAGGGGGCTGGGGTGGCTACACCTTC
TRBV5-8	.	TRBJ1-1	.	CASSLDHGWAEAFF	TGTGCCAGCAGCTTGGACCATGGGTGGGCTGAAGCTTTCTTT
TRBV14	.	TRBJ2-7	TRBD2	CASSQDKAGVAYEQYF	TGTGCCAGCAGCCAAGATAAAGCGGGAGTAGCCTACGAGCAGTACTTC
TRBV19	.	TRBJ1-1	TRBD1	CASSIGIRQGKAFF	TGTGCCAGTAGTATTGGGATTAGACAGGGGAAGGCTTTCTTT
TRBV18	.	TRBJ2-1	TRBD1	CASSVDRGANNEQFF	TGTGCCAGCTCGGTGGACAGGGGGGCCAACAATGAGCAGTTCTTC
TRBV19	.	TRBJ2-3	.	CASRSRVSTDTQYF	TGTGCCAGTAGAAGCAGGGTTAGCACAGATACGCAGTATTTT
TRBV25-1	once	TRBJ1-5	.	CAISSEGNQPQHF	TGTGCCATCTCGTCGGAGGGGAATCAGCCCCAGCATTTT
TRBV30	.	TRBJ2-1	.	CAWSVRWEEQFF	TGTGCCTGGAGTGTTAGGTGGGAGGAGCAGTTCTTC
TRBV30	.	TRBJ2-7	TRBD2	CAWSVRTSYEQYF	TGTGCCTGGAGTGTCCGGACTAGTTACGAGCAGTACTTC
TRBV5-1	.	TRBJ1-1	.	CASKLGQRNTEAFF	TGCGCCTCCAAGTTGGGTCAGAGAAACACTGAAGCTTTCTTT
TRBV5-4	.	TRBJ1-5	.	CASSLPNQPQHF	TGTGCCAGCAGCTTGCCCAATCAGCCCCAGCATTTT
TRBV7-8	few	TRBJ2-7	TRBD2	CASSGRAGASYEQYF	TGTGCCAGCAGCGGACGAGCGGGAGCCTCCTACGAGCAGTACTTC
TRBV5-5	.	TRBJ1-2	.	CASSHGGLVGYGYTF	TGTGCCAGCAGCCATGGAGGGTTGGTGGGCTATGGCTACACCTTC
TRBV11-3	.	TRBJ2-2	.	CASSWGDLNTGELFF	TGTGCCAGCAGCTGGGGGGACTTGAACACCGGGGAGCTGTTTTTT
TRBV27	.	TRBJ2-5	TRBD1	CASSIWGTGEETQYF	TGTGCCAGCAGTATTTGGGGGACAGGGGAAGAGACCCAGTACTTC
TRBV6-2/TRBV6-3	.	TRBJ1-1	.	CASSDRRNTEAFF	TGTGCCAGCAGTGACAGGCGGAACACTGAAGCTTTCTTT
TRBV27	.	TRBJ2-1	TRBD2	CASSLGLATDEQFF	TGTGCCAGCAGTTTAGGACTAGCTACCGATGAGCAGTTCTTC
TRBV5-1	.	TRBJ2-7	.	CASSSLVLENEQYF	TGCGCCAGCAGCTCACTAGTTTTAGAGAACGAGCAGTACTTC
TRBV28	.	TRBJ1-5	.	CASNGGLGPQHF	TGTGCCAGCAACGGAGGTCTCGGGCCCCAGCATTTT
TRBV11-3	.	TRBJ2-1	.	CASSLVKEGEQFF	TGTGCCAGCAGCTTAGTCAAGGAGGGTGAGCAGTTCTTC
TRBV6-1	.	TRBJ2-2	.	CASSEAYTGELFF	TGTGCCAGCAGTGAAGCGTACACCGGGGAGCTGTTTTTT
TRBV10-2	.	TRBJ2-3	TRBD1	CASSDQGALADTQYF	TGCGCCAGCAGTGACCAGGGGGCGCTGGCCGATACGCAGTATTTT
TRBV14	.	TRBJ1-4	.	CASSKHRVRDEKLFF	TGTGCCAGCAGCAAACACAGAGTCCGTGATGAAAAACTGTTTTTT
TRBV30	.	TRBJ1-3	.	CAWSYDSGNTIYF	TGTGCCTGGAGTTACGACTCTGGAAACACCATATATTTT
TRBV11-1	.	TRBJ2-2	.	CASSNNRAGELFF	TGTGCCAGCAGTAACAACAGGGCCGGGGAGCTGTTTTTT
TRBV19	.	TRBJ1-2	TRBD1	CASSQRGQNYGYTF	TGTGCCAGTAGTCAAAGGGGACAGAACTATGGCTACACCTTC